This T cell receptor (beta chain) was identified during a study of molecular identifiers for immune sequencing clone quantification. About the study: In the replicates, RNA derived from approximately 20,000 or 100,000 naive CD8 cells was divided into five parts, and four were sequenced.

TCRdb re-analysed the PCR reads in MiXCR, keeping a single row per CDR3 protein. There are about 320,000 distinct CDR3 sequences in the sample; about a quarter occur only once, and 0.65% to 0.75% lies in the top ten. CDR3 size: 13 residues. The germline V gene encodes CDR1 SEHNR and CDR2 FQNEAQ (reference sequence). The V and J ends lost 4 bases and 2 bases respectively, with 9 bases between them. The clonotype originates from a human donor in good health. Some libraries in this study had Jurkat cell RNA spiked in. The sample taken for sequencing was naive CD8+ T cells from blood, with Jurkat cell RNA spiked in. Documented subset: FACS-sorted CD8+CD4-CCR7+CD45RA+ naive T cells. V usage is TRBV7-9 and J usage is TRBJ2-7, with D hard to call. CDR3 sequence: CASSSPMTYEQYF. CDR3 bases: TGTGCCAGCAGCTCCCCGATGACCTACGAGCAGTACTTC.